This is a list of T cell receptor beta chains from one sample in a study of blood T cell repertoires in COVID-19. Profiling relied on immunoSEQ multiplex PCR, and the TCRdb table lists in-frame clones only, not all of them. The sample includes hundreds of thousands of clones, approximately 88% of them seen just once. The sequencing input was peripheral blood. The receptor source for this set is a woman aged 45-65 years with COVID-19, enrolled during active disease. CDR3s include the opening cysteine and the closing phenylalanine or tryptophan.

j_call	v_call	cdr3_aa
TRBJ1-2	TRBV5-4	CASSPDRYGYTF
TRBJ2-3	TRBV7-9	CASSLADLAGDTQYF
TRBJ2-7	TRBV5-1	CASSLLQGYEQYF
TRBJ2-7	TRBV28	CASRSRGTVNYEQYF
TRBJ2-7	TRBV6-1	CASSEVGGALEQYF
TRBJ2-7	TRBV6-5	CASSPRLAGGYEQYF
TRBJ2-7	TRBV10-3	CAISVGTGATYEQYF
TRBJ1-3	TRBV19	CASSMAQGAGNTKYF
TRBJ2-1	TRBV24-1	CATSAGQGARNEQFF
TRBJ2-1	TRBV5-5	CASSHLTLQGFHNEQFF
TRBJ1-1	TRBV4-1	CASSLWTGGNTEAFF
TRBJ2-1	TRBV24-1	CATAKTPSVEQFF
TRBJ1-2	TRBV12-3/TRBV12-4	CASSLGGVYGYTF
TRBJ1-5	TRBV7-7	CASSEGQGAQPQHF
TRBJ1-4	TRBV5-5	CASRSGTGASGSEKLFF
TRBJ2-1	TRBV7-9	CASSTGTGFYNEQFF
TRBJ2-7	TRBV18	CASSPWDTADGQYF
TRBJ2-6	TRBV28	CASTEKTKYSGANVLTF
TRBJ1-6	TRBV6-5	CASSYPGQNNSPLHF
TRBJ2-2	TRBV19	CASSITGDTGELFF
TRBJ1-1	TRBV5-1	CASSSHRAGDTEAFF
TRBJ1-2	TRBV29-1	CSVADTYYGYTF
TRBJ2-1	TRBV10-3	CAISETKGVRNEQFF
TRBJ1-4	TRBV7-9	CASSQAHRVDEKLFF
TRBJ1-1	TRBV11-3	CASSLGQGETAFF